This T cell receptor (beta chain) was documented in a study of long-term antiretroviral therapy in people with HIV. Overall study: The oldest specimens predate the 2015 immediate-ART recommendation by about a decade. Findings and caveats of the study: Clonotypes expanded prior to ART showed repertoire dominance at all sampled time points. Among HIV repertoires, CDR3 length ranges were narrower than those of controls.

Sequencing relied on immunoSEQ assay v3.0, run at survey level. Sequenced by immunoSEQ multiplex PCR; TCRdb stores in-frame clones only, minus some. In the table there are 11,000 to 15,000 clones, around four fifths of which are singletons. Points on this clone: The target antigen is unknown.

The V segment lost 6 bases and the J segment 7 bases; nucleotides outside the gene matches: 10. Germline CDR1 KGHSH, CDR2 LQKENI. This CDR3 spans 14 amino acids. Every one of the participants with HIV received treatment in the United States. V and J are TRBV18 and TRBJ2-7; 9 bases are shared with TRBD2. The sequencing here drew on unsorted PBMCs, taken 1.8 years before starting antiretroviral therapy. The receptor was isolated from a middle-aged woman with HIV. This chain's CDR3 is CASSSGTSRPEQYF. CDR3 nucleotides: TGTGCCAGCTCGTCCGGGACTAGCCGGCCGGAGCAGTACTTC. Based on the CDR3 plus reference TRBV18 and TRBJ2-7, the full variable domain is NAGVMQNPRHLVRRRGQEARLRCSPMKGHSHVYWYRQLPEEGLKFMVYLQKENIIDESGMPKERFSAEFPKEGPSILRIQQVVRGDSAAYFCASSSGTSRPEQYFGPGTRLTVT.